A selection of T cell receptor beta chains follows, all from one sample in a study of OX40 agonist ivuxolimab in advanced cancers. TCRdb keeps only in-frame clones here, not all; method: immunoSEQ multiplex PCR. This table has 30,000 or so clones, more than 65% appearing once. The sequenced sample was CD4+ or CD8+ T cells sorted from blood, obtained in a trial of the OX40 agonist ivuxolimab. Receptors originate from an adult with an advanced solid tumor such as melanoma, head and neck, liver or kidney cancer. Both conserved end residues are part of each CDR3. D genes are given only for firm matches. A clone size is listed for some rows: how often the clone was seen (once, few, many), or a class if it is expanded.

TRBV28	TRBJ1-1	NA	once	CASNPTGNTEAFF	TGTGCCAGCAACCCGACGGGGAACACTGAAGCTTTCTTT
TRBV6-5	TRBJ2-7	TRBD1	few	CASRGPDRGTYEQYF	TGTGCCAGCAGGGGCCCGGACAGGGGTACCTACGAGCAGTACTTC
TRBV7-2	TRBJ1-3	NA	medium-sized	CASSRNGNTIYF	TGTGCCAGCTCCCGTAACGGAAACACCATATATTTT
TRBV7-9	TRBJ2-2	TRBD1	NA	CASSLPWDRTGELFF	TGTGCCAGCAGCTTACCCTGGGACAGAACCGGGGAGCTGTTTTTT
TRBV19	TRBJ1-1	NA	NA	CASSIGAGEAFF	TGTGCCAGTAGTATAGGAGCGGGTGAAGCTTTCTTT
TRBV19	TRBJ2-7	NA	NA	CASSIRTSEGEQYF	TGTGCCAGTAGTATCAGGACGTCTGAAGGGGAGCAGTACTTC
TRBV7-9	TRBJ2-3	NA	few	CASSLGPGRTDTQYF	TGTGCCAGCAGCTTAGGACCGGGGAGGACAGATACGCAGTATTTT
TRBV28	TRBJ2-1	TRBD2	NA	CASSSASGRRNEQFF	TGTGCCAGCAGTTCAGCTAGCGGGAGAAGGAATGAGCAGTTCTTC
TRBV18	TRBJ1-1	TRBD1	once	CASSPSGTAMNTEAFF	TGTGCCAGCTCACCCTCCGGGACAGCAATGAACACTGAAGCTTTCTTT
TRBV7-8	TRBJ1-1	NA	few	CASSPGGTEAFF	TGTGCCAGCAGCCCGGGAGGGACTGAAGCTTTCTTT
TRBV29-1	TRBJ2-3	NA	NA	CSVEEGTDTQYF	TGCAGCGTTGAAGAAGGTACAGATACGCAGTATTTT
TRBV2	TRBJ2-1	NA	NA	CASSARTGGGEQFF	TGTGCCAGCAGTGCACGGACCGGAGGGGGCGAGCAGTTCTTC